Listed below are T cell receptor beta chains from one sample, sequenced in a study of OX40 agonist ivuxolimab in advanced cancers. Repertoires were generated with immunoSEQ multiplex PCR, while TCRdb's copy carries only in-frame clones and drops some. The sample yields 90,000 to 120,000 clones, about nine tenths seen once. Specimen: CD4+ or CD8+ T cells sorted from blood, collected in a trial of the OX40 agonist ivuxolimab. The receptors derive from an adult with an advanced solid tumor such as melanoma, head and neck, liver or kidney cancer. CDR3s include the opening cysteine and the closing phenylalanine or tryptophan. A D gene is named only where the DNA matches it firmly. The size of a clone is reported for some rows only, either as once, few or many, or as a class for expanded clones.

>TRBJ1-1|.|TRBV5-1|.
CASSLGSGGMTEAFF
TGCGCCAGCAGCTTGGGATCGGGGGGTATGACTGAAGCTTTCTTT
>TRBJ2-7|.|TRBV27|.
CASSPLGRQLYEQYF
TGTGCCAGCAGTCCCCTCGGGCGGCAGCTCTACGAGCAGTACTTC
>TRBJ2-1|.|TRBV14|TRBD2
CASSQSGLANNYEQFF
TGTGCCAGCAGCCAATCGGGACTAGCGAATAACTATGAGCAGTTCTTC
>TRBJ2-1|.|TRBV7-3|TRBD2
CASSLNAGGLANEQFF
TGTGCCAGCAGCTTAAACGCGGGAGGGTTAGCCAATGAGCAGTTCTTC
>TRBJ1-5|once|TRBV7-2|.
CASSGELMNQPQHF
TGTGCCAGCAGTGGTGAGCTTATGAATCAGCCCCAGCATTTT
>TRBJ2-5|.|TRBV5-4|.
CASSLGKGLRETQYF
TGTGCCAGCAGCTTGGGGAAGGGACTCCGAGAGACCCAGTACTTC
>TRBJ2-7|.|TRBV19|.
CASSAWAGLYEQYF
TGTGCCAGTAGTGCATGGGCCGGGCTTTACGAGCAGTACTTC
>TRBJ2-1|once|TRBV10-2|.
CASSEYVGSGSYNEQFF
TGCGCCAGCAGTGAGTATGTGGGGAGCGGAAGTTACAATGAGCAGTTCTTC
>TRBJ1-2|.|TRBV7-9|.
CASSRGEGNYGYTF
TGTGCCAGCAGCCGCGGGGAGGGAAACTATGGCTACACCTTC
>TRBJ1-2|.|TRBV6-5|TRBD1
CASRSGTGGDYGYTF
TGTGCCAGCAGGTCCGGGACAGGGGGCGACTATGGCTACACCTTC
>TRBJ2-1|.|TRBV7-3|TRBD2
CASSLLAEENEQFF
TGTGCCAGCAGCTTACTAGCGGAAGAGAATGAGCAGTTCTTC
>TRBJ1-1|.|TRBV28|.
CASSLGGGTEAFF
TGTGCCAGCAGTTTAGGGGGGGGCACTGAAGCTTTCTTT
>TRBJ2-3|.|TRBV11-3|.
CASSLEAGRTDTQYF
TGTGCCAGCAGCTTAGAGGCGGGACGCACAGATACGCAGTATTTT
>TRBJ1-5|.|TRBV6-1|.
CASSPRGDNQPQHF
TGTGCCAGCAGTCCCCGGGGCGACAATCAGCCCCAGCATTTT
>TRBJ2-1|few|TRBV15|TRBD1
CATSTRQGSTYNEQFF
TGTGCCACCAGCACACGACAGGGGAGTACCTACAATGAGCAGTTCTTC
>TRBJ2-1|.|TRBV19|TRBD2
CASSPSGLAGGIEQFF
TGTGCCAGTAGTCCCTCGGGACTAGCGGGAGGGATTGAGCAGTTCTTC
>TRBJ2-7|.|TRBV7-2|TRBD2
CASSSAGTSSYEQYF
TGTGCCAGCAGCTCCGCCGGGACTAGCTCCTACGAGCAGTACTTC
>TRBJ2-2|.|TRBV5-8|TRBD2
CASSLGTSGTGELFF
TGTGCCAGCAGCTTGGGAACTAGCGGTACCGGGGAGCTGTTTTTT
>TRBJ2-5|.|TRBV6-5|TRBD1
CASSYSWTGGAKTQYF
TGTGCCAGCAGTTACTCATGGACAGGGGGCGCGAAGACCCAGTACTTC
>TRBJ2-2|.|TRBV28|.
CASRRYTGELFF
TGTGCCAGCAGAAGGTACACCGGGGAGCTGTTTTTT
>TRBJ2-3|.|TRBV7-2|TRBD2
CASSRQTSGTDTQYF
TGTGCCAGCAGCCGACAGACTAGCGGCACAGATACGCAGTATTTT
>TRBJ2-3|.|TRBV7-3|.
CASSLLPSLTSTDTQYF
TGTGCCAGCAGCTTACTCCCCTCATTGACTAGCACAGATACGCAGTATTTT
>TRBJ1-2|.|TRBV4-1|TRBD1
CASSQADRVRPGYTF
TGCGCCAGCAGCCAAGCGGACAGGGTTCGACCTGGCTACACCTTC
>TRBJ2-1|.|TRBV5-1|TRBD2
CASSRELAKTNEQFF
TGCGCCAGCAGCCGCGAACTAGCGAAGACCAATGAGCAGTTCTTC
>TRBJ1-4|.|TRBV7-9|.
CASSQQAGGEKLFF
TGTGCCAGCAGCCAACAGGCGGGCGGTGAAAAACTGTTTTTT
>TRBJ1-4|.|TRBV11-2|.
CASSLGTANEKLFF
TGTGCCAGCAGCTTAGGGACAGCTAATGAAAAACTGTTTTTT
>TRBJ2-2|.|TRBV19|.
CASSIHRPNTGELFF
TGTGCCAGTAGTATACACAGACCGAACACCGGGGAGCTGTTTTTT
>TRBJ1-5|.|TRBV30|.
CAWSRGQPNQPQHF
TGTGCCTGGAGCCGGGGCCAGCCGAATCAGCCCCAGCATTTT
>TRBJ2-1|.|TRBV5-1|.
CASSLSRSSYNEQFF
TGCGCCAGCAGCTTGTCCAGGAGCTCCTACAATGAGCAGTTCTTC
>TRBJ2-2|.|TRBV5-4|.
CASSSQGTGELFF
TGTGCCAGCAGCTCACAGGGTACCGGGGAGCTGTTTTTT
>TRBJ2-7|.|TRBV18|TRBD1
CASSPDRRSEQYF
TGTGCCAGCTCACCGGACAGGAGGTCGGAGCAGTACTTC
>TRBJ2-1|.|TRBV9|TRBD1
CASSVEGTDYNEQFF
TGTGCCAGCAGCGTAGAAGGGACAGACTACAATGAGCAGTTCTTC
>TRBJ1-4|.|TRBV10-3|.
CAISESFNEKLFF
TGTGCCATCAGTGAGAGTTTTAATGAAAAACTGTTTTTT
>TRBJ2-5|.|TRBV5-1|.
CASSLGSRQKETQYF
TGCGCCAGCAGCTTAGGCTCGCGACAGAAAGAGACCCAGTACTTC
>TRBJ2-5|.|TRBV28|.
CASSFSPSWVSSQETQYF
TGTGCCAGCAGTTTCAGCCCCTCATGGGTCAGCTCTCAAGAGACCCAGTACTTC
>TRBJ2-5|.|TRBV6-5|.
CASSSTQLGTQYF
TGTGCCAGCAGTTCGACACAACTCGGGACCCAGTACTTC
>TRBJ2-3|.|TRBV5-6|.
CASSFTGLSTDTQYF
TGTGCCAGCAGCTTCACGGGGTTAAGCACAGATACGCAGTATTTT
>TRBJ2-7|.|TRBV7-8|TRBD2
CASSWGTSGRSEQYF
TGTGCCAGCAGCTGGGGGACTAGCGGGAGATCCGAGCAGTACTTC
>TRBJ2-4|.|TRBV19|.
CASSIIGGGAKNIQYF
TGTGCCAGTAGTATCATTGGCGGAGGAGCCAAAAACATTCAGTACTTC
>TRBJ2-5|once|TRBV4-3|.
CASSLEAGMGETQYF
TGCGCCAGCAGCTTGGAAGCCGGGATGGGGGAGACCCAGTACTTC
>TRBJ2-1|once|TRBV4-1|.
CASSHLRLGADNEQFF
TGCGCCAGCAGCCATCTAAGGTTGGGGGCGGACAATGAGCAGTTCTTC
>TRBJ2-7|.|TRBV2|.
CASSGNGRASYEQYF
TGTGCCAGCAGTGGAAATGGCAGGGCCTCCTACGAGCAGTACTTC
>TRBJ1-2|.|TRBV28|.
CATRQHYGYTF
TGTGCCACCCGACAGCACTATGGCTACACCTTC
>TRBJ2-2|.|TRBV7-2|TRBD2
CASSLISGGYTRELFF
TGTGCCAGCAGCTTAATTAGCGGGGGATACACCCGGGAGCTGTTTTTT
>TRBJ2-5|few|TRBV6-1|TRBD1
CASSERQGVGETQYF
TGTGCCAGCAGTGAACGACAGGGGGTGGGGGAGACCCAGTACTTC
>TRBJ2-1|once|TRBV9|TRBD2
CASSVFTSGGSYNEQFF
TGTGCCAGCAGCGTTTTTACTAGCGGGGGTTCCTACAATGAGCAGTTCTTC
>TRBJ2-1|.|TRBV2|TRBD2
CASSGGLGRTSGFEQFF
TGTGCCAGCAGTGGTGGTCTTGGGAGGACTAGCGGGTTTGAGCAGTTCTTC
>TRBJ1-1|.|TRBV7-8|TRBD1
CASSPTTGMGSEAFF
TGTGCCAGCAGCCCTACGACAGGGATGGGTTCAGAAGCTTTCTTT
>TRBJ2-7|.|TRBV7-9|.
CASSSAPGLSSYEQYF
TGTGCCAGCAGCTCAGCCCCGGGACTGAGCTCCTACGAGCAGTACTTC
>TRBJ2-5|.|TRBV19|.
CASSRSPEETQYF
TGTGCCAGTAGTAGATCCCCGGAAGAGACCCAGTACTTC
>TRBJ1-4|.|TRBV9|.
CASSLGLGGGTNEKLFF
TGTGCCAGCAGCCTGGGACTCGGAGGGGGAACTAATGAAAAACTGTTTTTT
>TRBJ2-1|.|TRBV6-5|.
CASSFLGAEQFF
TGTGCCAGCAGTTTCCTAGGGGCTGAGCAGTTCTTC
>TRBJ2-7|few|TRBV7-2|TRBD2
CASSSGTSGYEQYF
TGTGCCAGCAGCTCCGGGACTAGCGGCTACGAGCAGTACTTC
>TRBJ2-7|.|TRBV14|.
CASSQFTYEQYF
TGTGCCAGCAGCCAATTTACCTACGAGCAGTACTTC
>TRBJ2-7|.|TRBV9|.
CASSGAVGGPQYF
TGTGCCAGCAGCGGAGCCGTGGGGGGGCCGCAGTACTTC
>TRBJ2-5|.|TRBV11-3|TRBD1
CASSFSGGETQYF
TGTGCCAGCAGCTTTTCAGGGGGAGAGACCCAGTACTTC